A single sample gave rise to the 27 T cell receptor beta chains below, sequenced in a study of OX40 agonist ivuxolimab in advanced cancers. The receptor library was made with the immunoSEQ multiplex PCR assay. TCRdb took this table from immuneACCESS and kept in-frame rearrangements with V and J called. Such tables lack part of the clones; where checked against another copy, unresolved V genes explain under half of the gap, and the rest is unexplained. The sample table shows 45,000 to 60,000 clones, and approximately 91% are seen once. About 7.5% of the sample belongs to the ten largest clones. Sequencing used CD4+ or CD8+ T cells sorted from blood, obtained in a trial of the OX40 agonist ivuxolimab. Receptors originate from an adult with an advanced solid tumor such as melanoma, head and neck, liver or kidney cancer.

This rearrangement joins TRBV5-1 to TRBJ2-5; 7 bases align to TRBD1. The V segment lost 0 bases and the J segment 9 bases; nucleotides outside the gene matches: 5. Germline V gene data show CDR1 as SGHRS and CDR2 as YFSETQ. The CDR3 is 13 amino acids. The CDR3 sequence is CASSLGQGPAQYF. DNA of the CDR3: TGCGCCAGCAGCTTGGGACAGGGTCCGGCCCAGTACTTC.

The rearrangement uses TRBV7-6 and TRBJ1-1; TRBD1 might be the D (5 bases). From germline, CDR1 is SGHVS and CDR2 FNYEAQ. V lost 2 bases and J 3 bases, leaving 10 bases between the germline ends. The CDR3 totals 14 residues. CDR3 DNA sequence: TGTGCCAGCAGCTTAAAAGAGGGGCACACTGAAGCTTTCTTT. Amino acids: CASSLKEGHTEAFF.

The CDR3 DNA reads as TGCGCCAGCAGCTTGGTGGGGACAGCCGGGGAGCAGTACTTC. Translation: CASSLVGTAGEQYF. This chain links TRBV5-1 with TRBJ2-7; TRBD1 matches at 7 bases. The V gene end was trimmed by 0 bases and the J gene end by 7 bases; junction bases not matched to a gene: 7. The V gene's germline CDR1 is SGHRS and CDR2 YFSETQ. The CDR3 loop spans 14 amino acids.

This chain links TRBV7-2 with TRBJ1-1; D gene uncertain. V was clipped by 5 bases and J by 3 bases, with 10 bases between them. Germline lookup yields CDR1 SGHTA and CDR2 FQGNSA. This CDR3 is 13 amino acids long. In DNA form, the CDR3 reads TGTGCCAGCAGCCCTCAGGTATACACTGAAGCTTTCTTT. Encoded protein: CASSPQVYTEAFF.

The chain is built from TRBV9 and TRBJ2-5; TRBD2 aligns across 13 bases. V lost 3 bases to trimming and J lost 5 bases; unmatched junction nucleotides: 10. The germline gives CDR1 SGDLS, CDR2 YYNGEE. The CDR3 covers 17 residues. CDR3 residues: CASSDSPGLAGLETQYF. For the CDR3, the DNA is TGTGCCAGCAGCGACAGTCCGGGACTAGCGGGATTGGAGACCCAGTACTTC.

This clone was counted once. V gene TRBV6-1 combines with J gene TRBJ1-5, with 10 bases fitting TRBD1. With 4 bases clipped from V and 5 bases from J, the junction kept 2 bases outside the gene matches. The CDR3 is made up of 14 amino acids. Germline CDR1 reads MNHNS; CDR2 reads SASEGT. The CDR3, as DNA: TGTGCCAGCAGTGGACAGGGGGCGTATCAGCCCCAGCATTTT. Its protein product is CASSGQGAYQPQHF.

The J gene is TRBJ2-7, the V gene TRBV6-6, with D perhaps being TRBD1 or TRBD2 (5 bases each). The ends were cut back, 10 bases at V and 7 bases at J, with 23 bases in the middle. This CDR3 is 14 amino acids long. The V gene's germline CDR1 is MNHNY and CDR2 SVGAGI (reference sequence). DNA of the CDR3: TGTGCCACCAGCCGGGACGCTTCTTCTAGGGAGCAGTACTTC. Translated, it gives CATSRDASSREQYF.

The V gene is TRBV6-6, the J gene TRBJ2-7, with TRBD2 identical over 12 bases. Trimming cost V 5 bases and J 6 bases; bases outside gene matches: 8. CDR3 size: 15 residues. Germline V gene lookup returns CDR1 MNHNY and CDR2 SVGAGI (reference sequence). The CDR3 DNA sequence: TGTGCCAGCAGTCCCTGGACTAGCGGGAATCTCGAGCAGTACTTC. Its protein product is CASSPWTSGNLEQYF.

This clone was observed a single time. The V and J genes are TRBV28 and TRBJ1-2, with TRBD1 identical over 7 bases. Germline CDR1 is MDHEN and CDR2 is SYDVKM. The CDR3 loop spans 17 amino acids. The J segment lost 4 bases and the V segment lost 3 bases, leaving 14 bases of the junction unmatched. The CDR3 DNA sequence: TGTGCCAGCAGTTTCTACAGGGGTAGCTCCCAATTCTATGGCTACACCTTC. Translating it yields CASSFYRGSSQFYGYTF.

The DNA of the CDR3 is TGTGCCAGCAGCTCCGAACGCAGGGGCTATGGCTACACCTTC. Translation: CASSSERRGYGYTF. The chain joins TRBV7-9 to TRBJ1-2; a weak D match, TRBD1 (6 bases). V shed 4 bases and J shed 4 bases, with 13 bases lying between them. CDR3 length equals 14 residues. Germline CDR1 SEHNR, CDR2 FQNEAQ (reference sequence).

To note about this clone: Other DNA sequences in this sample translate to the same CDR3. V and J are TRBV7-2 and TRBJ2-7, with D hard to call. CDR3 length: 15 residues. The V end was cut by 0 bases, the J end by 0 bases, with 9 bases between. The V gene's germline CDR1 is SGHTA and CDR2 FQGNSA. CDR3 coding DNA: TGTGCCAGCAGCTTAGCGCATGGCCCCTCCTACGAGCAGTACTTC. Its translation: CASSLAHGPSYEQYF.

The J gene is TRBJ2-7, the V gene TRBV5-6, with TRBD1 identical over 9 bases. Germline V gene sequence: CDR1 SGHDT, CDR2 YYEEEE. This CDR3 comprises 12 residues. With V trimmed by 4 bases and J by 6 bases, 2 bases remained unmatched. Here the CDR3 DNA reads TGTGCCAGCAGCCGGACAGGGGCCGAGCAGTACTTC. This encodes CASSRTGAEQYF. Full variable domain (missing parts from reference TRBV5-6 and TRBJ2-7): DAGVTQSPTHLIKTRGQQVTLRCSPKSGHDTVSWYQQALGQGPQFIFQYYEEEERQRGNFPDRFSGHQFPNYSSELNVNALLLGDSALYLCASSRTGAEQYFGPGTRLTVT.

The count of this clone is one. This chain joins TRBV28 and TRBJ1-2; no clear D gene. The CDR3 totals 15 residues. The germline V gene has CDR1 MDHEN and CDR2 SYDVKM. Trimming removed 6 bases from V and 1 base from J, with 15 bases in between. CDR3 nucleotides: TGTGCCAGCAGCACGCCCAGCTACTTTAACTATGGCTACACCTTC. It encodes CASSTPSYFNYGYTF.

The chain joins TRBV28 to TRBJ2-2; D might be TRBD1 or TRBD2, each matching 6 bases. The CDR3 is made up of 14 amino acids. V lost 2 bases, J lost 6 bases, and 10 bases lay in between. The germline gives CDR1 MDHEN, CDR2 SYDVKM. The CDR3 spells CASSLAGDSGELFF. As DNA, the CDR3 is TGTGCCAGCAGTTTAGCAGGGGACTCCGGGGAGCTGTTTTTT.

This clone was seen more than once but under ten times. V and J are TRBV7-3 and TRBJ1-5; TRBD1 is a possible D gene (5 bases). The CDR3 has 15 residues. Germline-derived CDR1 and CDR2 are SGHTA and FQGTGA. V shed 5 bases and J shed 0 bases, with 11 bases lying between them. CDR3 sequence (DNA): TGTGCCAGCAGCCTCCGGGACGTTAGCAATCAGCCCCAGCATTTT. Translating gives CASSLRDVSNQPQHF.

This clone was seen once. CDR3 nucleotides: TGTGCCAGCAGGCTCCCCTCTTATGGCTACACCTTC. It translates to CASRLPSYGYTF. This chain joins TRBV6-5 and TRBJ1-2; D is unresolved. Germline CDR1 is MNHEY and CDR2 is SVGAGI. There are 12 residues in the CDR3. V shed 6 bases and J shed 5 bases, with 10 bases lying between them.

The chain has TRBV30 and TRBJ1-2; 7 nucleotides align to TRBD1. Germline CDR1 and CDR2: GTSNPN and SVGIG (reference sequence). V dropped 1 base and J dropped 7; count of bases not matched to a gene: 3. The CDR3 loop spans 12 amino acids. The CDR3 spells CAWSETGVGYTF. DNA for the CDR3: TGTGCCTGGAGTGAAACAGGGGTTGGCTACACCTTC. The full variable domain, its missing parts supplied by reference TRBV30 and TRBJ1-2, is SQTIHQWPATLVQPVGSPLSLECTVEGTSNPNLYWYRQAAGRGLQLLFYSVGIGQISSEVPQNLSASRPQDRQFILSSKKLLLSDSGFYLCAWSETGVGYTFGSGTRLTVV.

V gene TRBV19 combines with J gene TRBJ2-5; 8 nucleotides match TRBD2. Germline CDR1 and CDR2: LNHDA and SQIVND (reference sequence). V lost 10 bases and J lost 4; bases outside the gene matches: 5. The CDR3 spans 12 residues. The CDR3 region is CATRLAGETQYF. CDR3 sequence (DNA): TGTGCCACACGGCTAGCGGGAGAGACCCAGTACTTC.

This chain uses TRBV2 with TRBJ2-7; weak D call: TRBD2 (6 bases). From germline, CDR1 is SNHLY and CDR2 FYNNEI. The V and J ends lost 3 bases and 3 bases respectively, with 6 bases between them. The CDR3 runs to 12 residues. CDR3 amino acids: CASSERDYEQYF. DNA for the CDR3: TGTGCCAGCAGTGAGCGGGACTACGAGCAGTACTTC.

The V and J genes are TRBV5-6 and TRBJ2-2; tentatively, D is TRBD2 (6 bases). From germline, CDR1 is SGHDT and CDR2 YYEEEE. CDR3 length equals 16 residues. The germline V and J ends were trimmed by 4 bases and 5 bases, with 18 bases remaining between them. The CDR3 sequence is CASSPGTFLGTGELFF. DNA for the CDR3: TGTGCCAGCAGCCCAGGGACTTTCTTAGGGACCGGGGAGCTGTTTTTT.

The J gene is TRBJ2-7, the V gene TRBV19; 10 positions match TRBD1. J lost 3 bases, V lost 4 bases, and 6 bases had no gene match. The V gene's germline CDR1 is LNHDA and CDR2 SQIVND (reference sequence). This CDR3 region has 15 residues. The CDR3: CASSKPGTGDYEQYF. Written as DNA, the CDR3 is TGTGCCAGTAGTAAACCCGGGACAGGGGACTACGAGCAGTACTTC. Complete variable domain (other parts from reference TRBV19 and TRBJ2-7): DGGITQSPKYLFRKEGQNVTLSCEQNLNHDAMYWYRQDPGQGLRLIYYSQIVNDFQKGDIAEGYSVSREKKESFPLTVTSAQKNPTAFYLCASSKPGTGDYEQYFGPGTRLTVT.

The rearrangement uses TRBV11-3 and TRBJ2-2; perhaps D is TRBD1 or TRBD2 (7 bases each). V was clipped by 5 bases and J by 4 bases, with 17 bases between them. The length of the CDR3 is 16 residues. CDR1 SGHNT and CDR2 YENEEA come from the germline V gene. CDR3 in DNA: TGTGCCAGCAGCCCCCAGGGGGGGTGGAGCACCGGGGAGCTGTTTTTT. Protein sequence: CASSPQGGWSTGELFF. The full variable domain, its missing parts supplied by reference TRBV11-3 and TRBJ2-2, is EAGVVQSPRYKIIEKKQPVAFWCNPISGHNTLYWYLQNLGQGPELLIRYENEEAVDDSQLPKDRFSAERLKGVDSTLKIQPAELGDSAVYLCASSPQGGWSTGELFFGEGSRLTVL.

The chain combines TRBV7-9 with TRBJ1-2; D gene uncertain. Germline CDR1 SEHNR, CDR2 FQNEAQ (reference sequence). V shed 0 bases and J shed 0 bases, with 8 bases lying between them. The CDR3 runs to 15 residues. The CDR3 coding sequence is TGTGCCAGCAGCTTAGCGTCCCAAGCTAACTATGGCTACACCTTC. Residues: CASSLASQANYGYTF.

This clone was recorded once. The V and J genes are TRBV4-2 and TRBJ1-3, with D possibly being TRBD1 (6 bases). CDR1 is LGHNA, CDR2 YNFKEQ, per germline. This CDR3 is 15 amino acids long. The germline V and J ends were trimmed by 1 base and 6 bases, with 13 bases remaining between them. The CDR3 bases are TGTGCCAGCAGCCAAGGGGGGGCGGAAGTAAACACCATATATTTT. Its protein product is CASSQGGAEVNTIYF.

This clone was observed once. The CDR3 coding sequence is TGTGCCAGCATATCCCAGGGGGGAGCAGAGACCCAGTACTTC. Its translation is CASISQGGAETQYF. The V and J genes are TRBV28 and TRBJ2-5; TRBD1 might be the D (7 bases). The germline CDR1 and CDR2 sequences are MDHEN and SYDVKM. Deletions cut 7 bases from V and 4 bases from J, with 16 bases between. The CDR3 sequence is 14 residues long.

Regarding this clone: At the DNA level, this CDR3 is encoded by other sequences in the same sample as well. This chain joins TRBV11-2 and TRBJ2-1; 9 bases agree with TRBD2. The J segment lost 10 bases and the V segment lost 3 bases, leaving 4 bases of the junction unmatched. The CDR3 totals 13 residues. CDR1 and CDR2 (germline): SGHAT, FQNNGV. The CDR3 here is CASSFLAGVEQFF. CDR3 nucleotides: TGTGCCAGCAGCTTCTTAGCGGGAGTAGAGCAGTTCTTC.

V gene TRBV5-6 combines with J gene TRBJ2-1, with D tentatively TRBD2 (6 bases). V was cut by 4 bases and J by 4 bases, with 6 bases left in between. The germline V gene has CDR1 SGHDT and CDR2 YYEEEE. The CDR3 runs 12 residues. The CDR3 sequence: CASSGGYNEQFF. In nucleotides, the CDR3 is TGTGCCAGCAGCGGGGGGTACAATGAGCAGTTCTTC.